The 7 T cell receptor beta chains in this list originate from one sample, sequenced in a study of shared clonotypes between healthy human individuals. Generated by immunoSEQ multiplex PCR, the TCRdb table keeps only in-frame clones and is missing some. The sample records under 550,000 clones, less than 96% being singletons. The sequenced sample consisted of naive CD4+ T cells sorted from blood. Subset meaning: CD45RA+ positively selected. These receptors originate from a woman in her thirties in good health.

This clone was detected only once. This sequence joins TRBV23-1 and TRBJ1-2, with D uncertain. TRBV23-1 is annotated as an ORF whose role is uncertain. Trimming removed 4 bases at V and 4 bases at J, with 19 bases between. The CDR3 length is 16 residues. The CDR3 sequence is CASSPTTPGPSYGYTF. The CDR3 DNA reads as TGCGCCAGCAGTCCGACCACCCCCGGACCGTCCTATGGCTACACCTTC.

The chain joins TRBV28 to TRBJ1-1, with a weak D call TRBD1 (5 bases). This CDR3 region has 19 residues. Per germline, CDR1 MDHEN and CDR2 SYDVKM. V lost 2 bases and J 0 bases, leaving 22 bases between the germline ends. The CDR3 spells CASSLSWRAGNKVNTEAFF. Here the CDR3 DNA reads TGTGCCAGCAGTTTAAGTTGGCGGGCAGGGAATAAAGTGAACACTGAAGCTTTCTTT.

The V gene is TRBV18, the J gene TRBJ2-3; D unclear. Trimming shortened V by 6 bases and J by 0 bases, and 7 bases separated the two germline ends. The CDR3 extends over 13 amino acids. CDR1 is KGHSH and CDR2 is LQKENI in the germline V gene. This CDR3 reads CASSVSSTDTQYF. As DNA, the CDR3 is TGTGCCAGCTCTGTATCTAGCACAGATACGCAGTATTTT.

The chain employs TRBV6-5 and TRBJ2-5; D may correspond to TRBD1 or TRBD2 (5 bases each). Judging by the DNA end, TRBJ2-7 fits better; the J call may be wrong. CDR1 is MNHEY, CDR2 SVGAGI, per germline. This CDR3 has 13 amino acids. Here the CDR3 reads CASTYARGHEQYF. The CDR3 coding sequence is TGTGCCAGCACCTACGCGAGGGGCCACGAGCAGTACTTC.

The rearrangement uses TRBV7-6 and TRBJ2-2; TRBD2 matches at 12 bases. The V segment lost 5 bases and the J segment 5 bases; nucleotides outside the gene matches: 6. The CDR3 contains 16 residues. From germline, CDR1 is SGHVS and CDR2 FNYEAQ. The DNA of the CDR3 is TGTGCCAGCAGCCGAACTAGCGGGAGGATTACCGGGGAGCTGTTTTTT. Its translation: CASSRTSGRITGELFF. Full variable domain (outside the CDR3, taken from reference TRBV7-6 and TRBJ2-2): GAGVSQSPRYKVTKRGQDVALRCDPISGHVSLYWYRQALGQGPEFLTYFNYEAQQDKSGLPNDRFSAERPEGSISTLTIQRTEQRDSAMYRCASSRTSGRITGELFFGEGSRLTVL.

This chain links TRBV7-6 with TRBJ2-7; TRBD1 matches at 10 bases. With V trimmed by 5 bases and J by 5 bases, 12 bases remained unmatched. In germline, CDR1 is SGHVS, CDR2 FNYEAQ. This CDR3 region has 16 residues. DNA for the CDR3: TGTGCCAGCAGCGAACAACCGGGACAGGGGTTCAACGAGCAGTACTTC. Translation: CASSEQPGQGFNEQYF.

The rearrangement joins TRBV5-4 to TRBJ1-2, with D possibly TRBD1 on 6 matching bases. Trimming shortened V by 3 bases and J by 4 bases, and 13 bases separated the two germline ends. CDR1 SGHNT and CDR2 YYREEE come from the germline V gene (reference sequence). CDR3 length equals 14 residues. The CDR3 coding sequence is TGTGCCAGCAGCTCCTCCGGACAGCTCTATGGCTACACCTTC. Its translation: CASSSSGQLYGYTF.